The clone carrying this T cell receptor (beta chain) was picked up many times. Its antigen is undetermined. This specimen comes from a study of T cells in Graves' hyperthyroidism and ophthalmopathy. Study-level points and caveats: In blood, most of the thyroid clonotypes expanded above 0.001 were also present.

RNA transcripts yielded amplified TCR beta CDR3 regions. The TCR CDR3 was amplified in a first-round RT-PCR using the HTBI primer set. Via MiXCR, TCRdb re-called the multiplex PCR reads, giving one row per CDR3 protein. The sample has hundreds of thousands of distinct CDR3 sequences; about 14% are singletons. Trimming left V 4 bases short and J 2 bases short, with 23 bases between. There are 18 residues in the CDR3. Per germline, CDR1 MDHEN and CDR2 SYDVKM. Graves' hyperthyroidism without ophthalmopathy progression within 18 months was termed stable. Diagnosing involved the use of clinical symptoms, serum thyroxine and TRAb, thyroid ultrasound and orbital computed tomography.

Sequencing used blood. The chain combines TRBV28 with TRBJ1-1, with a possible D match to TRBD1 (5 bases). This TCR came from a woman aged 18-30 years with Graves' hyperthyroidism. The CDR3: CASSSQTVTFRYNTEAFF. In DNA form, the CDR3 reads TGTGCCAGCAGTTCCCAGACAGTTACCTTCCGGTATAACACTGAAGCTTTCTTT.